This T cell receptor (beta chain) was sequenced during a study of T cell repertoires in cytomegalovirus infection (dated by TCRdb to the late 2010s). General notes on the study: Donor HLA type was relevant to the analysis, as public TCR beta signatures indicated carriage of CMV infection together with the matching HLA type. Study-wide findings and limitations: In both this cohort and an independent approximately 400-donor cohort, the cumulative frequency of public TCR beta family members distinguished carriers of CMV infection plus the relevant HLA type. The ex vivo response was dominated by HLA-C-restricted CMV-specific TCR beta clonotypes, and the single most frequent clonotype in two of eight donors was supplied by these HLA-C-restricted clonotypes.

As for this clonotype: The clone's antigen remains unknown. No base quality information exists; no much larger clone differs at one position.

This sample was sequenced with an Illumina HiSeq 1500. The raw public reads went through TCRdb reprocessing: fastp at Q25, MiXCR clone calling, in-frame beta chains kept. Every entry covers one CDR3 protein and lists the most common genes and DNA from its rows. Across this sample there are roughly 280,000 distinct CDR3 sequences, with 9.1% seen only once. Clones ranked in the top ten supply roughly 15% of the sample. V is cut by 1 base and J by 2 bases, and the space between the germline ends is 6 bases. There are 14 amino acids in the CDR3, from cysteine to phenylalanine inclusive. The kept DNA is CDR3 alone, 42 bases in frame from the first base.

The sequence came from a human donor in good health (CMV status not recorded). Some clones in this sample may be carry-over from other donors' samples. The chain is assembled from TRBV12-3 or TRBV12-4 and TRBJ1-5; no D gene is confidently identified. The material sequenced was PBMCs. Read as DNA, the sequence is TGTGCCAGCAGTTTAGATCTCGGCAATCAGCCCCAGCATTTT. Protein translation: CASSLDLGNQPQHF.